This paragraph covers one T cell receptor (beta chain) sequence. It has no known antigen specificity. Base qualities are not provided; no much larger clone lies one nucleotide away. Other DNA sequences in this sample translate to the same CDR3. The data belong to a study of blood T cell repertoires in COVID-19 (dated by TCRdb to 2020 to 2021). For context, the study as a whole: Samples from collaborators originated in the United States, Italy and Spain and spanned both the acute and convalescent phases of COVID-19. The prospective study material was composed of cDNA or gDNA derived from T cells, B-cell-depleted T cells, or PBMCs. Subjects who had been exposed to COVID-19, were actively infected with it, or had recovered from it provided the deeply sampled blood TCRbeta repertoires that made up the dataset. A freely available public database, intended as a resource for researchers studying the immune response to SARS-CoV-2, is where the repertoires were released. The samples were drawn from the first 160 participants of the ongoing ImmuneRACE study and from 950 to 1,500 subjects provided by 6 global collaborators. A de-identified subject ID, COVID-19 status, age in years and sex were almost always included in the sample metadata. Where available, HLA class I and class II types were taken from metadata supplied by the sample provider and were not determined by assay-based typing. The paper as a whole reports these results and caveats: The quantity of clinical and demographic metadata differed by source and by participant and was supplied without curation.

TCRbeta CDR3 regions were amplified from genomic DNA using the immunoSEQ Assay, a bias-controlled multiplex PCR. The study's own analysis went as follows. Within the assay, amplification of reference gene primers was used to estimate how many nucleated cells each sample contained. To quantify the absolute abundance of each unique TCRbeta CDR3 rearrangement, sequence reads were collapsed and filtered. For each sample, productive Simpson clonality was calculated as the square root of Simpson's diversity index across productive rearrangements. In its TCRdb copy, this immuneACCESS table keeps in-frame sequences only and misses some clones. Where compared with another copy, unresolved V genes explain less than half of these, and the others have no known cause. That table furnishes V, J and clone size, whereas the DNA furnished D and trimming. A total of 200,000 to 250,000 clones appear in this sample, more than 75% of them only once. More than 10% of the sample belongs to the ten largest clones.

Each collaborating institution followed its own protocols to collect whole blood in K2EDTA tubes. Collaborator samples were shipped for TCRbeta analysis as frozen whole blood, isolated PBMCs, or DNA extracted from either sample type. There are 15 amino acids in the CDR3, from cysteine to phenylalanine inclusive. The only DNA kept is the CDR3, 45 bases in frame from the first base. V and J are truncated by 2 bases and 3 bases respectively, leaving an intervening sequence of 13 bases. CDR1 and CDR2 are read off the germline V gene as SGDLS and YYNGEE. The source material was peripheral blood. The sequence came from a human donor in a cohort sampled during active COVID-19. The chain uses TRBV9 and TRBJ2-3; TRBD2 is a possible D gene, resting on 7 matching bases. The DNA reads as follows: TGTGCCAGCAGCGTTGGGGGGGGGCCAACAGATACGCAGTATTTT. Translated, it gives CASSVGGGPTDTQYF. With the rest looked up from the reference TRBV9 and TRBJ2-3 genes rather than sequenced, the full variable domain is DSGVTQTPKHLITATGQRVTLRCSPRSGDLSVYWYQQSLDQGLQFLIQYYNGEERAKGNILERFSAQQFPDLHSELNLSSLELGDSALYFCASSVGGGPTDTQYFGPGTRLTVL.